This TCR beta chain is drawn from a study of T cell repertoires in cytomegalovirus infection. The CDR3 length is 15 residues. The germline CDR1 and CDR2 sequences are DFQATT and SNEGSKA (reference sequence). V was pared by 2 bases and J by 5 bases, with 16 bases between. TCRdb passed the reads through MiXCR, listing each CDR3 protein once. The sample shows about 740,000 distinct CDR3 sequences, 35% of them seen only once. The TCR originated in a human donor in good health (CMV status not recorded). Some clones in this sample may be carry-over from other donors' samples. The genes are TRBV20-1 and TRBJ1-5; D might be TRBD1 (6 bases). Sample: PBMCs. The CDR3 protein is CSARSPQGIDQPQHF. In nucleotides, the CDR3 is TGCAGTGCTAGATCCCCGCAGGGGATTGATCAGCCCCAGCATTTT.